Sequencing of this T cell receptor (beta chain) was carried out in a study of cytomegalovirus exposure and HLA in healthy donors. General study points: Three chains linked to CMV were shown in vitro to be specific for CMV antigens. Sequences of the TCR beta chain were said to predict the HLA-A and HLA-B alleles of most subjects accurately.

Germline values: CDR1 LNHDA, CDR2 SQIVND (reference sequence). This CDR3 comprises 15 residues. Trimming removed 7 bases at V and 0 bases at J, with 13 bases between. PCR was performed using 60 Vbeta and 13 Jbeta primers. Profiled with immunoSEQ multiplex PCR; TCRdb holds only in-frame clones, not every one. Of 75,000 to 90,000 clones in the sample, roughly 85% are singletons; the top ten hold 6.5% to 9%. Concerning this clone: Its specificity is unknown.

This sequence joins TRBV19 and TRBJ1-3; possible D gene TRBD1, 6 bases. The sequencing input was PBMCs. The sequence came from a man aged 40-55 years in good health and CMV-seropositive. This CDR3 is CASMGVDSSGNTIYF. In DNA form, the CDR3 reads TGTGCCAGTATGGGCGTGGACAGCTCTGGAAACACCATATATTTT. Supplemented by reference TRBV19 and TRBJ1-3, the full variable domain reads DGGITQSPKYLFRKEGQNVTLSCEQNLNHDAMYWYRQDPGQGLRLIYYSQIVNDFQKGDIAEGYSVSREKKESFPLTVTSAQKNPTAFYLCASMGVDSSGNTIYFGEGSWLTVV.